These 27 T cell receptor beta chains originate from one sample sequenced in a study of STAT5B mutations in CD4+ large granular lymphocyte leukemia. Data came from immunoSEQ multiplex PCR; TCRdb stores just in-frame clones and leaves some out. The sample lists about 34,000 clones; over 60% were seen once. Source material: CD4+ T cells from blood buffy coats. Receptors originate from a human donor in good health.

This chain links TRBV5-5 with TRBJ1-2, with 9 bases lining up with TRBD1. The CDR3 contains 13 residues. Germline CDR1 and CDR2: SGHKS and YYEKEE (reference sequence). V was pared by 4 bases and J by 8 bases, with 6 bases of the junction left unmatched. The CDR3 DNA follows: TGTGCCAGCAGCGCGGACAGGGGATGGGGCTACACCTTC. It specifies CASSADRGWGYTF.

This clone showed up just a few times. The chain is built from TRBV7-9 and TRBJ1-5; D unresolved. Trimming took off 3 bases at V and 4 bases at J, with 4 bases between the two ends. The CDR3 has 12 amino acids. The germline gives CDR1 SEHNR, CDR2 FQNEAQ (reference sequence). CDR3 coding DNA: TGTGCCAGCAGCTTGGGTAATCAGCCCCAGCATTTT. Translating gives CASSLGNQPQHF.

J is TRBJ2-7 and V is TRBV7-2; 7 nucleotides agree with TRBD1. The germline CDR1 and CDR2 sequences are SGHTA and FQGNSA. CDR3 length equals 13 residues. The V and J ends lost 5 bases and 6 bases, in that order; junction bases with no gene match: 7. CDR3 sequence: CASSAARGLEQYF. Here the CDR3 DNA reads TGTGCCAGCAGCGCAGCTAGGGGGCTCGAGCAGTACTTC.

This clone was picked up one time. The gene calls are TRBV27 and TRBJ2-7, with 9 positions matching TRBD2. V shed 6 bases, J shed 1 base, and the junction held 7 bases outside the gene matches. Germline CDR1 reads MNHEY; CDR2 reads SMNVEV (reference sequence). CDR3 size: 15 residues. The CDR3 spells CASRVSGGGSYEQYF. In DNA form, the CDR3 reads TGTGCCAGCAGGGTTAGCGGGGGTGGTTCCTACGAGCAGTACTTC.

This clone was detected a few times. V usage is TRBV11-3 and J usage is TRBJ1-2, with D perhaps TRBD1 (5 bases). Per germline, CDR1 SGHNT and CDR2 YENEEA. CDR3 size: 13 residues. V was pared by 1 base and J by 5 bases, with 8 bases between. The CDR3 loop is CASSLGQRYGYTF. The CDR3 DNA is TGTGCCAGCAGCTTAGGACAGAGATATGGCTACACCTTC.

J is TRBJ2-1 and V is TRBV15; unclear D gene. Trimming took off 4 bases at V and 8 bases at J, with 18 bases between the two ends. From germline, CDR1 is LNHNV and CDR2 YYDKDF (reference sequence). The CDR3 has 15 residues. This CDR3 is CATSTGQLVGDEQFF. DNA for the CDR3: TGTGCCACCAGCACGGGCCAGCTGGTGGGCGATGAGCAGTTCTTC.

This rearrangement joins TRBV29-1 to TRBJ2-1; D is possibly TRBD1 (6 bases). Trimming removed 1 base at V and 8 bases at J, with 12 bases between. Germline assignment: CDR1 SQVTM and CDR2 ANQGSEA. This CDR3 is built from 13 residues. The CDR3 coding sequence is TGCAGCGTTGAAGGGTTTTCAGGGGATGAGCAGTTCTTC. Protein: CSVEGFSGDEQFF.

This chain joins TRBV2 and TRBJ1-5, with TRBD1 as a possible D gene (6 bases). This CDR3 comprises 14 residues. Germline-derived CDR1 and CDR2 are SNHLY and FYNNEI. Deletions cut 4 bases from V and 7 bases from J, with 14 bases between. CDR3 residues: CASSAGDIVQPQHF. The DNA for the CDR3 is TGTGCCAGCAGTGCAGGGGACATAGTCCAGCCCCAGCATTTT. The complete variable domain, with remaining parts taken from reference TRBV2 and TRBJ1-5, reads EPEVTQTPSHQVTQMGQEVILRCVPISNHLYFYWYRQILGQKVEFLVSFYNNEISEKSEIFDDQFSVERPDGSNFTLKIRSTKLEDSAMYFCASSAGDIVQPQHFGDGTRLSIL.

This chain joins TRBV4-2 and TRBJ2-7; D not resolved. Looked up from germline, CDR1 is LGHNA and CDR2 is YNFKEQ. The CDR3 consists of 13 residues. Trimming removed 1 base from V and 5 bases from J, with 9 bases in between. As DNA, the CDR3 is TGTGCCAGCAGCCAAGTTGGTGAGGACGAGCAGTACTTC. Its translation: CASSQVGEDEQYF.

This sequence joins TRBV21-1 and TRBJ2-1; the D segment call TRBD2 is taken from the table without a DNA check. TRBV21-1 is termed a pseudogene. CDR3 length equals 16 residues. CDR3 in amino acids: CASSRRLGEGGSWEFF. Here the CDR3 DNA reads TGTGCCAGCAGCAGGAGGTTGGGTGAGGGCGGGAGCTGGGAGTTCTTC.

The chain is built from TRBV5-4 and TRBJ2-3; D unclear. This CDR3 is built from 14 residues. V was cut by 0 bases and J by 2 bases, with 7 bases left in between. Germline V gene lookup returns CDR1 SGHNT and CDR2 YYREEE (reference sequence). The CDR3 loop is CASSLAGPTDTQYF. The CDR3 coding sequence is TGTGCCAGCAGCTTGGCGGGCCCCACAGATACGCAGTATTTT.

The chain carries TRBV15 and TRBJ2-6; 8 nucleotides align to TRBD1. Germline V lookup: CDR1 LNHNV, CDR2 YYDKDF (reference sequence). Trimming removed 4 bases from V and 3 bases from J; junction bases left unmatched: 8. The CDR3 is 17 amino acids. The CDR3 reads CATSIGQGVGGANVLTF. CDR3 sequence (DNA): TGTGCCACCAGCATAGGACAGGGTGTCGGTGGGGCCAACGTCCTGACTTTC.

For the CDR3, the DNA is TGTGCCAGCAGCTTAGGGGTAGTTGGAGGGCCCCAAGAGACCCAGTACTTC. This gives the protein CASSLGVVGGPQETQYF. This chain uses TRBV7-2 with TRBJ2-5, with a possible D match to TRBD2 (6 bases). The germline gives CDR1 SGHTA, CDR2 FQGNSA. This CDR3 region has 17 residues. V was cut by 1 base and J by 1 base, with 16 bases left in between.

The chain employs TRBV5-1 and TRBJ1-3; D not certain. Germline-derived CDR1 and CDR2 are SGHRS and YFSETQ. CDR3 length equals 14 residues. V lost 0 bases and J lost 4, with 8 bases in between. The CDR3 protein is CASSLDLSGNTIYF. CDR3 DNA sequence: TGCGCCAGCAGCTTGGACCTCTCGGGAAACACCATATATTTT. The full variable domain, rest sourced from reference TRBV5-1 and TRBJ1-3, is KAGVTQTPRYLIKTRGQQVTLSCSPISGHRSVSWYQQTPGQGLQFLFEYFSETQRNKGNFPGRFSGRQFSNSRSEMNVSTLELGDSALYLCASSLDLSGNTIYFGEGSWLTVV.

This clone was detected only once. The chain recombines TRBV13 with TRBJ2-4; D not certain. Germline-derived CDR1 and CDR2 are PRHDT and FYEKMQ (reference sequence). CDR3 length equals 13 residues. The V end was cut by 4 bases, the J end by 7 bases, with 11 bases between. The DNA for the CDR3 is TGTGCCAGCAGCTCTACAGATACGAACATTCAGTACTTC. It encodes CASSSTDTNIQYF.

The rearrangement links TRBV12-5 to TRBJ2-3; no definite D call. V lost 0 bases and J 6 bases, leaving 13 bases between the germline ends. Germline V gives CDR1 LGHNT, CDR2 FRNRAP. The CDR3 has 15 amino acids. The CDR3 reads CASGLVNPHQDTQYF. In nucleotides, the CDR3 is TGTGCTAGTGGTTTGGTGAACCCCCACCAGGATACGCAGTATTTT.

The sample holds a few counts of this clone. The J gene is TRBJ2-4, the V gene TRBV5-4, with 10 bases that match TRBD1. The V gene end was trimmed by 0 bases and the J gene end by 4 bases; junction bases not matched to a gene: 7. Germline values: CDR1 SGHNT, CDR2 YYREEE (reference sequence). The CDR3 is made up of 17 amino acids. In DNA, the CDR3 is TGTGCCAGCAGCTTGGGCCGGGACAGGGGTTCTAAAAACATTCAGTACTTC. Amino acid sequence: CASSLGRDRGSKNIQYF.

The rearrangement joins TRBV5-1 to TRBJ1-5; the match to TRBD1 covers 9 bases. CDR1 SGHRS and CDR2 YFSETQ come from the germline V gene. Trimming cost V 0 bases and J 7 bases; bases outside gene matches: 5. CDR3 length equals 15 residues. The CDR3 reads CASSLGGTGPQPQHF. As DNA, the CDR3 is TGCGCCAGCAGCTTGGGAGGGACAGGGCCGCAGCCCCAGCATTTT.

The chain combines TRBV7-9 with TRBJ1-6, with D hard to call. CDR3 length equals 14 residues. The V end lost 1 base, the J end lost 7 bases, and 8 bases lay between the germline ends. Germline values: CDR1 SEHNR, CDR2 FQNEAQ (reference sequence). CDR3 region: CASSLVIENSPLHF. DNA for the CDR3: TGTGCCAGCAGCTTAGTAATCGAGAATTCACCCCTCCACTTT. Looking up the rest from reference TRBV7-9 and TRBJ1-6 gives the full variable domain: DTGVSQNPRHKITKRGQNVTFRCDPISEHNRLYWYRQTLGQGPEFLTYFQNEAQLEKSRLLSDRFSAERPKGSFSTLEIQRTEQGDSAMYLCASSLVIENSPLHFGNGTRLTVT.

J is TRBJ2-1 and V is TRBV7-8; D is unresolved. Germline CDR1 reads SGHVS; CDR2 reads FQNEAQ. Trimming removed 2 bases from V and 6 bases from J, with 11 bases in between. This CDR3 has 14 amino acids. The CDR3 DNA reads as TGTGCCAGCAGCTTATCATGGCTATTCAATGAGCAGTTCTTC. As protein: CASSLSWLFNEQFF.

This sequence joins TRBV5-6 and TRBJ2-3; the match to TRBD2 covers 9 bases. The CDR3 extends over 16 amino acids. Germline-derived CDR1 and CDR2 are SGHDT and YYEEEE. V was pared by 1 base and J by 7 bases, with 10 bases of the junction left unmatched. CDR3 nucleotide sequence: TGTGCCAGCAGCTTGCAGTGGCGGGGGGGTCGAAATACGCAGTATTTT. Residues: CASSLQWRGGRNTQYF.

This clone has a handful of counts. The chain links TRBV18 to TRBJ1-1, with TRBD1 identical over 7 bases. Trimming removed 3 bases from V and 1 base from J; junction bases left unmatched: 5. The CDR3 runs to 15 residues. In germline, CDR1 is KGHSH, CDR2 LQKENI. This CDR3 reads CASSPRGTENTEAFF. CDR3 DNA sequence: TGTGCCAGCTCACCTCGAGGGACAGAGAACACTGAAGCTTTCTTT.

This sequence joins TRBV4-3 and TRBJ1-5; 9 bases are a match to TRBD1. The germline gives CDR1 LGHNA, CDR2 YSLEER. CDR3 length equals 21 residues. J was trimmed by 0 bases and V by 3 bases; bases with no gene match: 18. DNA for the CDR3: TGCGCCAGCAGCCAGTGTACCCCGGGACAGGGTATTTTCCATAGCAATCAGCCCCAGCATTTT. This sequence encodes CASSQCTPGQGIFHSNQPQHF.

This clone was observed once. The chain combines TRBV27 with TRBJ1-5; D remains ambiguous. CDR3 length: 14 amino acids. CDR1 MNHEY and CDR2 SMNVEV come from the germline V gene (reference sequence). The germline V and J ends were trimmed by 3 bases and 3 bases, with 9 bases remaining between them. CDR3 sequence (DNA): TGTGCCAGCAGTTTCTCGCAATTCAATCAGCCCCAGCATTTT. This encodes CASSFSQFNQPQHF.

The CDR3 sequence: CASSPRHGASYEQYF. The CDR3, as DNA: TGCGCCAGCAGCCCGCGACATGGAGCTTCCTACGAGCAGTACTTC. The rearrangement joins TRBV4-1 to TRBJ2-7; no clear D gene. There are 15 residues in the CDR3. Germline CDR1 and CDR2: MGHRA and YSYEKL. V was cut by 4 bases and J by 1 base, with 14 bases left in between.

J is TRBJ1-4 and V is TRBV2; D might be TRBD1 (6 bases). There are 14 residues in the CDR3. Trimming took off 6 bases at V and 8 bases at J, with 16 bases between the two ends. From germline, CDR1 is SNHLY and CDR2 FYNNEI. CDR3 loop: CASSQTGPREKLFF. The CDR3, as DNA: TGTGCCAGCAGCCAGACAGGCCCCAGGGAAAAACTGTTTTTT.

V is TRBV6-1 and J is TRBJ2-5, with D perhaps matching TRBD1 (6 bases). In germline, CDR1 is MNHNS, CDR2 SASEGT. CDR3 length equals 15 residues. V lost 8 bases to trimming and J lost 0 bases, with 16 bases between them. The CDR3 DNA follows: TGTGCCAGCGACCGAAGGCAGGGGTACCAAGAGACCCAGTACTTC. Residues: CASDRRQGYQETQYF.